This section outlines one T cell receptor (beta chain) sequence together with its context. Its antigen is unknown. This sample stems from a study of T cells after yellow fever vaccination. Overall study results and limits: A faster peak, day 5 versus 15, was reached by the weaker secondary response. Once the booster was given, most primary-vaccination clones reappeared, at about 97% for CD4 and over 70% for CD8. The study noted that FACS-sorted repertoires could contain abundant clonotypes contaminating from the bulk population.

Template-switching 5'RACE yielded the TCR cDNA; a universal primer site and UMIs were added in the process. MiXCR, applied by TCRdb to the 5' RACE reads, yields one record per CDR3 protein. The repertoire holds around 110,000 distinct CDR3 sequences, with 8.4% as singletons. V lost 4 bases and J lost 3; bases outside the gene matches: 7. This CDR3 is 17 amino acids long. Germline CDR1 MDHEN, CDR2 SYDVKM. The genes are TRBV28 and TRBJ2-1; the match to TRBD2 covers 12 bases. This receptor was obtained from a man in his thirties or forties who received the YFV17D yellow fever vaccine. Material: CD8+ T cells sorted from PBMCs, obtained 45 days after the yellow fever booster vaccination. CDR3 sequence (DNA): TGTGCCAGCAGTTCCATCGGGACTAGCGGGTTCTACAATGAGCAGTTCTTC. Protein sequence: CASSSIGTSGFYNEQFF.